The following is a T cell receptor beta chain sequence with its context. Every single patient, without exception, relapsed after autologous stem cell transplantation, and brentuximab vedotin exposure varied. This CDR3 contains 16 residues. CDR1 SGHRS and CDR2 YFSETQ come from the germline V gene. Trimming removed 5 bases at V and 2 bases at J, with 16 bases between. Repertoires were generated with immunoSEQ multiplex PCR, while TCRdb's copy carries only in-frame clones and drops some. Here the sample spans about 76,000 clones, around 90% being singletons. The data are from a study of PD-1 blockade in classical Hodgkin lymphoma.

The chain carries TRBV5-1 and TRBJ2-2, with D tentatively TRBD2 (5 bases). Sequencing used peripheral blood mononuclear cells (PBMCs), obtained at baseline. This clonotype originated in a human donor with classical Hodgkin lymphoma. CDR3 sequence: CASRPDGLYNTGELFF. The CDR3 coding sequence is TGCGCCAGCAGACCGGACGGACTCTACAACACCGGGGAGCTGTTTTTT. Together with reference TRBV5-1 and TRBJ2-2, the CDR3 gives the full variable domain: KAGVTQTPRYLIKTRGQQVTLSCSPISGHRSVSWYQQTPGQGLQFLFEYFSETQRNKGNFPGRFSGRQFSNSRSEMNVSTLELGDSALYLCASRPDGLYNTGELFFGEGSRLTVL.